This T cell receptor (beta chain) was identified during a study of cytomegalovirus exposure and HLA in healthy donors. About the research overall: Membership in the Caucasian-associated ancestry cluster was found for 65% to 85% of roughly 360 genotyped donors.

The PCR had 60 Vbeta and 13 Jbeta primers. Assay used: immunoSEQ multiplex PCR; TCRdb lists only in-frame clones, some missing. This listing includes 45,000 to 60,000 clones. The trim removed 5 bases at V and 7 bases at J, leaving 15 bases unmatched. The CDR3 extends over 16 amino acids. Germline-derived CDR1 and CDR2 are MGHRA and YSYEKL. This chain uses TRBV4-1 with TRBJ1-2; 8 bases agree with TRBD1. This clonotype originated in a male donor in good health and CMV-seronegative. Source material: PBMCs. The CDR3 nucleotides read TGCGCCAGCAGCGTCGATTGGACAGGGTTTGTAGTTGGCTACACCTTC. Translation: CASSVDWTGFVVGYTF.